The 10 T cell receptor beta chains below all came from one sample that was sequenced in a study of human T cells and chemical hapten exposure. Time point noted: patch test 1, 2 weeks after DPC sensitization. Treatment of the sample: therapeutic diphenylcyclopropenone sensitization with weekly scalp DPC. In TCRdb, the RACE reads were re-called with MiXCR into one record per CDR3 protein. The repertoire holds about 90,000 distinct CDR3 sequences, with 8% to 11% as singletons. The input for sequencing was whole blood, taken in connection with sensitization to the hapten diphenylcyclopropenone (DPC). Every receptor here comes from a man between 35 and 55 years old with alopecia areata. Some clones in this sample may be carry-over from other donors' samples.

The genes are TRBV6-6 and TRBJ2-3; 8 bases are shared with TRBD1. Germline CDR1 is MNHNY and CDR2 is SVGAGI (reference sequence). The trim removed 6 bases at V and 1 base at J, leaving 6 bases unmatched. The CDR3 spans 15 residues. The CDR3 DNA reads TGTGCCAGCAGACGTGGACAGGGTGGCACAGATACGCAGTATTTT. As protein: CASRRGQGGTDTQYF.

This clonotype was seen ten or more times. The V gene is TRBV28, the J gene TRBJ1-6; D is uncertain. The CDR3 extends over 16 amino acids. With 6 bases removed from V and 3 bases from J, the gap between germline ends came to 15 bases. Germline values: CDR1 MDHEN, CDR2 SYDVKM. The CDR3: CASSTSGSFYNSPLHF. The CDR3 nucleotides are TGTGCCAGCAGCACCAGTGGCAGCTTCTATAATTCACCCCTCCACTTT.

The rearrangement links TRBV28 to TRBJ1-1, with D maybe TRBD1 (5 bases). Trimming took off 2 bases at V and 3 bases at J, with 13 bases between the two ends. The CDR3 length is 15 residues. From germline, CDR1 is MDHEN and CDR2 SYDVKM. The CDR3 loop is CASSLSRAGYTEAFF. The CDR3 DNA reads as TGTGCCAGCAGTTTAAGCAGGGCGGGGTACACTGAAGCTTTCTTT.

CDR3 sequence (DNA): TGTGCCAGTACAGGGAGGGGGGGGAACACCGGGGAGCTGTTTTTT. It codes for CASTGRGGNTGELFF. The rearrangement uses TRBV12-3 or TRBV12-4 and TRBJ2-2; D might be TRBD2 (7 bases). The V gene lost 9 bases and the J gene lost 1 base, with 15 bases spanning the gap. This CDR3 contains 15 residues.

Comments on this clonotype: One end of the junction is discordant with germline, which a read error may explain. This chain connects TRBV2 to TRBJ1-1, with 7 bases lining up with TRBD1. CDR3 size: 13 residues. CDR1 and CDR2 from the germline V gene are SNHLY and FYNNEI. CDR3 in amino acids: CASSEARTGSQTF. The CDR3, as DNA: TGTGCCAGCAGTGAAGCCAGGACAGGTTCCCAGACCTTT.

This clonotype was observed a handful of times. The chain uses TRBV3-1 and TRBJ2-5; D is ambiguous. Trimming shortened V by 6 bases and J by 0 bases, and 5 bases separated the two germline ends. CDR1 is LGHDT, CDR2 YNNKEL, per germline (reference sequence). The CDR3 consists of 12 residues. The chain's CDR3 is CASSLHQETQYF. The CDR3 DNA is TGTGCCAGCAGTTTACACCAAGAGACCCAGTACTTC.

The chain employs TRBV6-5 and TRBJ1-5; maybe TRBD1 (6 bases). The CDR3 runs 15 residues. Trimming took 3 bases from V and 7 from J, leaving 16 bases between them. Germline V lookup: CDR1 MNHEY, CDR2 SVGAGI. In DNA form, the CDR3 reads TGTGCCAGCAGTTATAGTCCAGGGGCGGGCCAGCCCCAGCATTTT. This sequence encodes CASSYSPGAGQPQHF.

The V call is TRBV9, the J call TRBJ2-7; D might be TRBD1 (6 bases). Trimming took off 4 bases at V and 2 bases at J, with 13 bases between the two ends. This CDR3 contains 14 residues. Per germline, CDR1 SGDLS and CDR2 YYNGEE. The chain's CDR3 is CASSPRTDTYEQYF. In nucleotides, the CDR3 is TGTGCCAGCAGCCCTCGGACAGATACCTACGAGCAGTACTTC.

This clonotype was picked up many times. V gene TRBV12-3 or TRBV12-4 combines with J gene TRBJ2-1, with D unclear. The CDR3 contains 14 residues. Between the trimmed V and J ends, which lost 5 bases and 3 bases, there was a span of 11 bases. CDR3 residues: CASSRTVDYNEQFF. The CDR3 DNA sequence: TGTGCCAGCAGTCGAACAGTTGACTACAATGAGCAGTTCTTC.

The chain links TRBV30 to TRBJ2-3; the match to TRBD2 covers 7 bases. After removal of 5 bases from V and 10 bases from J, the junction contained 9 bases not matched to a gene. This CDR3 region has 12 residues. Per germline, CDR1 GTSNPN and CDR2 SVGIG (reference sequence). The CDR3 DNA reads TGTGCCTGGCAGGGATGGCTAGCGGCGCAGTATTTT. Encoded protein: CAWQGWLAAQYF.